This is a list of T cell receptor beta chains from one sample in a study of blood T cell repertoires in COVID-19. Measured with immunoSEQ multiplex PCR; TCRdb has only the in-frame clones, and not every one. The sample lists some 200,000 clones, about nine tenths seen once, with more than 2% in the top ten. What was sequenced was PBMCs or T cells enriched from blood (not recorded which). The receptors were sampled from a woman aged 25 to 39 who had recovered from COVID-19. CDR3s include the opening cysteine and the closing phenylalanine or tryptophan. A D gene is named only where the DNA matches it firmly. Clone size is shown for a subset of rows, as once, few, many or a class of expanded clone.

size: -; V: TRBV27; D: -; J: TRBJ2-6; CDR3: CASRRGTRSGANVLTF; DNA: TGTGCCAGCAGGCGGGGCACCCGCTCTGGGGCCAACGTCCTGACTTTC
size: -; V: TRBV9; D: TRBD1; J: TRBJ2-2; CDR3: CATGQEPYGELFF; DNA: TGTGCCACTGGACAGGAACCTTACGGGGAGCTGTTTTTT
size: -; V: TRBV5-4; D: -; J: TRBJ1-3; CDR3: CASSLDQTGNTIYF; DNA: TGTGCCAGCAGCTTGGACCAGACTGGGAACACCATATATTTT
size: -; V: TRBV18; D: TRBD2; J: TRBJ2-1; CDR3: CASSPKSSGTSGTNEQFF; DNA: TGTGCCAGCTCACCAAAGTCTTCCGGGACTAGCGGGACTAATGAGCAGTTCTTC
size: -; V: TRBV7-2; D: -; J: TRBJ2-5; CDR3: CASSLSGETQYF; DNA: TGTGCCAGCAGCTTATCAGGGGAGACCCAGTACTTC
size: -; V: TRBV19; D: -; J: TRBJ1-1; CDR3: CASTSTGGGDTEAFF; DNA: TGTGCCAGTACCTCCACAGGCGGGGGGGACACTGAAGCTTTCTTT
size: -; V: TRBV7-3; D: TRBD1; J: TRBJ1-4; CDR3: CASSLDRATNEKLFF; DNA: TGTGCCAGCAGCTTGGACAGGGCGACTAATGAAAAACTGTTTTTT
size: -; V: TRBV5-1; D: -; J: TRBJ1-4; CDR3: CASSLDSIEKLFF; DNA: TGCGCCAGCAGCTTAGACAGTATTGAAAAACTGTTTTTT
size: -; V: TRBV10-3; D: TRBD2; J: TRBJ2-3; CDR3: CAIRIAGEVDTQYF; DNA: TGTGCCATCAGGATAGCGGGGGAAGTTGATACGCAGTATTTT
size: -; V: TRBV12-3/TRBV12-4; D: TRBD1; J: TRBJ2-7; CDR3: CASSLDRDEQYF; DNA: TGTGCCAGCAGCTTGGACAGGGACGAGCAGTACTTC
size: many; V: TRBV7-9; D: TRBD1; J: TRBJ2-1; CDR3: CASSTNRDRDEQFF; DNA: TGTGCCAGCAGCACTAACCGGGACAGGGATGAGCAGTTCTTC
size: -; V: TRBV12-5; D: TRBD2; J: TRBJ2-7; CDR3: CASGLETGTSGSEQYF; DNA: TGTGCTAGTGGTTTGGAAACCGGGACTAGCGGAAGCGAGCAGTACTTC
size: -; V: TRBV4-3; D: -; J: TRBJ2-1; CDR3: CASSLAVLGEGGQFF; DNA: TGCGCCAGCAGCCTTGCAGTCCTGGGAGAGGGTGGGCAGTTCTTC
size: -; V: TRBV6-2/TRBV6-3; D: TRBD1; J: TRBJ1-1; CDR3: CASSPQGASSEAFF; DNA: TGTGCCAGCAGTCCCCAGGGGGCGAGTTCTGAAGCTTTCTTT
size: -; V: TRBV6-5; D: -; J: TRBJ1-1; CDR3: CASSSSMGMNTEAFF; DNA: -
size: few; V: TRBV27; D: -; J: TRBJ2-1; CDR3: CASSLIQGNNEQFF; DNA: TGTGCCAGCAGTTTGATACAGGGTAACAATGAGCAGTTCTTC
size: -; V: TRBV19; D: TRBD2; J: TRBJ2-1; CDR3: CASSRLAGGLSSYNEQFF; DNA: TGTGCCAGTAGTAGGCTAGCGGGGGGGTTAAGCTCCTACAATGAGCAGTTCTTC
size: -; V: TRBV10-3; D: -; J: TRBJ2-3; CDR3: CAISESGRTVITDTQYF; DNA: TGTGCCATCAGTGAGTCGGGGCGGACAGTGATCACAGATACGCAGTATTTT
size: -; V: TRBV12-5; D: -; J: TRBJ2-7; CDR3: CASGLVLGQSVSEQYF; DNA: TGTGCTAGTGGTTTGGTACTGGGCCAGTCGGTTTCCGAGCAGTACTTC
size: -; V: TRBV7-6; D: TRBD1; J: TRBJ2-7; CDR3: CASSLSPPGTGWYEQYF; DNA: TGTGCCAGCAGCTTGTCCCCGCCCGGGACAGGGTGGTACGAGCAGTACTTC